The clone carrying this T cell receptor beta chain was seen a few times. Its antigen remains unknown. This CDR3 contains 15 residues. Germline V gene sequence: CDR1 SGHTA, CDR2 FQGTGA. V lost 2 bases to trimming and J lost 10 bases; unmatched junction nucleotides: 9. The data were produced by immunoSEQ multiplex PCR, yet TCRdb's version contains in-frame clones alone and is incomplete. Here the sample spans over 70,000 clones, about four fifths being singletons. This specimen belongs to a study of cytotoxic CD8 clonotypes in ibrutinib-treated CLL. Study-wide background: In all, about a dozen patients were relapsed/refractory, approximately 16 were treatment-naive and roughly 18 were IGHV unmutated.

Findings of the study overall: Sustained-remission patients were sampled at different times than progressing patients were. Patients had baseline clonality above age-matched healthy donors, and this clonality moved with circulating CD8+ T-cell counts.

The specimen was PBMCs, collected after 12 months of ibrutinib treatment. The chain is built from TRBV7-3 and TRBJ2-1; 9 bases are shared with TRBD2. The TCR originated in a human donor with chronic lymphocytic leukemia. CDR3 coding DNA: TGTGCCAGCAGCTTAGAGCGGGGGGCCGAAGAGGAGCAGTTCTTC. Amino acid sequence: CASSLERGAEEEQFF.